These T cell receptor beta chains were read from a single sample in a study of cytomegalovirus exposure and HLA in healthy donors. Using immunoSEQ multiplex PCR, the repertoire was profiled, and TCRdb retains in-frame clones only, with some absent. The data show a few hundred thousand clones, with about nine tenths seen just once and approximately 3.1% held by the top ten. Sample: PBMCs. The receptors come from a woman aged 25-40 years in good health and CMV-seronegative. Both conserved end residues are part of each CDR3. D genes are given only for firm matches. Clone size is given for some rows only: seen once, a few or many times, or a class if the clone is expanded.

TRBJ2-3,TRBV28,-,-,CASSLYLTDTQYF,TGTGCCAGCAGTTTATACCTCACAGATACGCAGTATTTT
TRBJ2-2,TRBV13,-,-,CASSLGSGTGELFF,TGTGCCAGCAGCTTAGGCTCAGGCACCGGGGAGCTGTTTTTT
TRBJ2-7,TRBV6-5,TRBD2,-,CASRGTSVRPEQYF,TGTGCCAGCAGGGGGACTAGCGTAAGACCCGAGCAGTACTTC
TRBJ2-4,TRBV19,TRBD2,-,CASRGLAGPRDIQYF,TGTGCCAGTAGAGGCCTAGCGGGCCCTAGGGACATTCAGTACTTC
TRBJ2-7,TRBV27,TRBD1,once,CASSSSGQGSYEQYF,TGTGCCAGCAGTTCATCGGGACAGGGGAGCTACGAGCAGTACTTC
TRBJ2-5,TRBV9,-,-,CASSVVIGETQYF,TGTGCCAGCAGCGTAGTGATTGGAGAGACCCAGTACTTC
TRBJ2-7,TRBV7-5,-,-,CVRMSGGYEQYF,TGTGTCAGAATGTCGGGAGGCTACGAGCAGTACTTC
TRBJ2-2,TRBV25-1,-,-,CASSARPPTGGTGELFF,TGTGCCAGCAGCGCGCGACCCCCAACCGGGGGAACCGGGGAGCTGTTTTTT
TRBJ2-7,TRBV5-1,-,-,CASSLVGGAAYGEQYF,TGCGCCAGCAGCTTGGTAGGGGGGGCTGCCTACGGCGAGCAGTACTTC
TRBJ2-1,TRBV9,TRBD2,-,CASSRPSGNEQFF,TGTGCCAGCAGCAGGCCTAGCGGAAATGAGCAGTTCTTC
TRBJ2-7,TRBV5-1,TRBD2,-,CASRWGGNGEQYF,TGCGCCAGCAGATGGGGAGGGAACGGCGAGCAGTACTTC
TRBJ2-7,TRBV5-1,TRBD1,-,CASSPDRQGGGSYEQYF,TGCGCCAGCAGCCCGGACCGACAGGGTGGGGGCTCCTACGAGCAGTACTTC
TRBJ2-1,TRBV5-1,TRBD1,-,CASSSDPRGPYSYNEQFF,TGCGCCAGCAGCTCTGACCCAAGGGGGCCCTACTCCTACAATGAGCAGTTCTTC
TRBJ1-2,TRBV9,-,-,CASSESRGEGGYTF,TGTGCCAGCAGCGAAAGTCGTGGAGAGGGCGGCTACACCTTC
TRBJ2-3,TRBV29-1,TRBD2,once,CSISGRGSGTQYF,TGCAGCATTAGCGGGAGGGGATCGGGTACGCAGTATTTT
TRBJ2-7,TRBV11-2,TRBD2,-,CASSLDSLAGGFYEQYF,TGTGCCAGCAGCTTAGATTCCCTAGCGGGAGGCTTCTACGAGCAGTACTTC
TRBJ1-1,TRBV4-1,-,-,CASRSMMNTEAFF,TGCGCCAGCAGAAGTATGATGAACACTGAAGCTTTCTTT